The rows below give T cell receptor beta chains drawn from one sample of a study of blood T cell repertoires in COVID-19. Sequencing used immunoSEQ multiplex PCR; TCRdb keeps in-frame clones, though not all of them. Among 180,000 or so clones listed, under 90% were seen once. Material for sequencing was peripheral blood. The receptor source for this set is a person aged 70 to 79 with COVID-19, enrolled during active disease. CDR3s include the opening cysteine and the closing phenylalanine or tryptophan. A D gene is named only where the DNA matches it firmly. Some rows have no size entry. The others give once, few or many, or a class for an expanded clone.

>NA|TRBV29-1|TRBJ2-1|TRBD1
TGCAGTGAGGGGACAGGAGACAATGAGCAGTTCTTC
CSEGTGDNEQFF
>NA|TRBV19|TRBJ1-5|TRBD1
TGTGCCAGTAGTGGGACAGCAGGAAAGCCCCAGCATTTT
CASSGTAGKPQHF
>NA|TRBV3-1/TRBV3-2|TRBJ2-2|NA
TGTGCCAGCAGCCAAGGGGCGGGGATGAACACCGGGGAGCTGTTTTTT
CASSQGAGMNTGELFF
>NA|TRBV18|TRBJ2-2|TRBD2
TGTGCCAGCTCACCGCGGGGGGCCCATACGAACACCGGGGAGCTGTTTTTT
CASSPRGAHTNTGELFF
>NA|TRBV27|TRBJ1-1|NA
TGTGCCAGCAGTTTACAAACAGGGCTGGGGACTGAAGCTTTCTTT
CASSLQTGLGTEAFF
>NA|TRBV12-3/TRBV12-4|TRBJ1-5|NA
TGTGCCAGCAGGTTCGGGTACGGCCAGCCCCAGCATTTT
CASRFGYGQPQHF
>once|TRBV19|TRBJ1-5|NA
TGTGCCAGTAGTATAGATCAAGCGGCGGGGAATCAGCCCCAGCATTTT
CASSIDQAAGNQPQHF
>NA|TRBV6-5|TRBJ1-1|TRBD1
TGTGCCAGCAGCCTGACCGGGACAGTATCCACTGAAGCTTTCTTT
CASSLTGTVSTEAFF
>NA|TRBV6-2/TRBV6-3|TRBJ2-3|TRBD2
TGTGCCAGCAGCCCAAGCGGGGGGGCCTCAGATACGCAGTATTTT
CASSPSGGASDTQYF
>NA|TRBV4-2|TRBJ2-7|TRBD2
TGTGCCAGCAGCCAAGATAGGAGCGGGAGGGCCGGTCTCTACGAGCAGTACTTC
CASSQDRSGRAGLYEQYF
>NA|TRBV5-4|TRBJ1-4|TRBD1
TGTGCCAGCGGATCCGGGACAGGAGTCACTAATGAAAAACTGTTTTTT
CASGSGTGVTNEKLFF
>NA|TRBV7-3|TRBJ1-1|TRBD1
TGTGCCAGCAGCGATCAGGGGGCAAGCACTGAAGCTTTCTTT
CASSDQGASTEAFF
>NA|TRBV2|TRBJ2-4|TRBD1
TGTGCCAGCAGTGCACAGGGGTGGCCCAAAAACATTCAGTACTTC
CASSAQGWPKNIQYF
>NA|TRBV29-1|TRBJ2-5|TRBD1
TGCAGCGTTCTTCCCCGGGACAGGGGATCGGTGACCCAGTACTTC
CSVLPRDRGSVTQYF
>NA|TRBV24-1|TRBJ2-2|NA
TGTGCCACCTGCAGTTTCGCCGGGGAGCTGTTTTTT
CATCSFAGELFF
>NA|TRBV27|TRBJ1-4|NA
TGTGCCAGCAGACAAAATGAAAAACTGTTTTTT
CASRQNEKLFF
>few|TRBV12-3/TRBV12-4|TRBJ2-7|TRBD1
TGTGCCAGCACCGGGACAGGGGCCCACGAGCAGTACTTC
CASTGTGAHEQYF
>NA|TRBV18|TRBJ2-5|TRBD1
TGTGCCAGCTCGCCAGACAGGGGGCGATGGGAGACCCAGTACTTC
CASSPDRGRWETQYF
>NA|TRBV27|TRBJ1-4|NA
TGTGCCAGCAGTTTATTCAGGTCCGGAGAAAAACTGTTTTTT
CASSLFRSGEKLFF
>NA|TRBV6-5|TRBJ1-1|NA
TGTATCCAACAGGTCCTCGGCAGTTTGAACACTGAAGCTTTCTTT
CIQQVLGSLNTEAFF
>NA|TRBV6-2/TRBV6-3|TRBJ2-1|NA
TGTGCCAGCAGTACCGGAGTCGTCGGTGAGCAGTTCTTC
CASSTGVVGEQFF
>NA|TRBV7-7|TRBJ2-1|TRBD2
TGTGCCAGCAGCCAGACTAGCGGGAGCGTGCATGAGCAGTTCTTC
CASSQTSGSVHEQFF
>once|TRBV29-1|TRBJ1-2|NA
TGCAGCGTTGAATCAAACTTTAAAACTAACTATGGCTACACCTTC
CSVESNFKTNYGYTF
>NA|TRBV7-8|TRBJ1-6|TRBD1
TGTGCCAGCAGCTCGGCGGACAGGGCACCCCTCCACTTT
CASSSADRAPLHF
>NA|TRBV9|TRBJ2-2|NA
TGTGCCAGCAGCGTAGATGTCGACAGGTACCTAGCCGGGGAGCTGTTTTTT
CASSVDVDRYLAGELFF
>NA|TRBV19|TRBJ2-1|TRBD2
TGTGCCAGTAGTACGTCGACTAGCGGCTACAATGAGCAGTTCTTC
CASSTSTSGYNEQFF
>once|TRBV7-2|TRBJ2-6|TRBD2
TGTGCCAGCAGCTTACGAGCGGGAGTCCCCGGGGCCAACGTCCTGACTTTC
CASSLRAGVPGANVLTF
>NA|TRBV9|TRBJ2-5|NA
TGTGCCAGCAGCGTAGATGCCTCTCGTCCGGGGACCCAGTACTTC
CASSVDASRPGTQYF
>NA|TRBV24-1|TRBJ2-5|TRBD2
TGTGCCACCAGTGGCATACTAGCGGGGTATGAAACCCAGTACTTC
CATSGILAGYETQYF